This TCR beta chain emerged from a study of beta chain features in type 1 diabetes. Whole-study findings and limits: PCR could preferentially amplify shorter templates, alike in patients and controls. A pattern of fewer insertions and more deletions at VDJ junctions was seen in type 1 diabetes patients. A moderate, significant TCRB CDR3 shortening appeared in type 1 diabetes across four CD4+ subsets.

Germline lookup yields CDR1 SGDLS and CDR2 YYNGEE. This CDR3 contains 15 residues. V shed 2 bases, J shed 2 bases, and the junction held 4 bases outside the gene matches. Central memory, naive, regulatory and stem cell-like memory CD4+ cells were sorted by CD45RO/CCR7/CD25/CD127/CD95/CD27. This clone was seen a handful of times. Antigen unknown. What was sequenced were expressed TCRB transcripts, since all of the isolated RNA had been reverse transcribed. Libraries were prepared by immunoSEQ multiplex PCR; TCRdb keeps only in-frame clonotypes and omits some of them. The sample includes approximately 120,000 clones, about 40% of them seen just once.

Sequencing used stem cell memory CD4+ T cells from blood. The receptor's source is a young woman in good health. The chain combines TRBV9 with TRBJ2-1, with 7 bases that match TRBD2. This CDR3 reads CASSVRLAAYNEQFF. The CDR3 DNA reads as TGTGCCAGCAGCGTCCGGCTAGCGGCCTACAATGAGCAGTTCTTC.